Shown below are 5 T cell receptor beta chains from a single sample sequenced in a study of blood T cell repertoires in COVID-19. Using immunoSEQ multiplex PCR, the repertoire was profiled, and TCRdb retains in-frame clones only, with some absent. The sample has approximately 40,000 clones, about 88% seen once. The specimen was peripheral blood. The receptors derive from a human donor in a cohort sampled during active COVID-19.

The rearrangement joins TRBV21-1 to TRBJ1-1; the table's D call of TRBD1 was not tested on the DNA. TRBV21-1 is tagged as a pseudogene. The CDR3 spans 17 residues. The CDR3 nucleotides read TGTGCCAGAAGGGCCGCAAAACAGGGGCTCGTGAACACTGAAGCTTTCTTT. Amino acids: CARRAAKQGLVNTEAFF.

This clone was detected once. The CDR3 spells CASSDLKRSPLHF. Written as DNA, the CDR3 is TGTGCCAGCAGTGACCTTAAGAGATCACCCCTCCACTTT. The chain employs TRBV6-4 and TRBJ1-6; D unresolved. The CDR3 sequence is 13 residues long. The germline CDR1 and CDR2 sequences are MRHNA and SNTAGT. V was trimmed by 2 bases and J by 10 bases, leaving 9 bases between them.

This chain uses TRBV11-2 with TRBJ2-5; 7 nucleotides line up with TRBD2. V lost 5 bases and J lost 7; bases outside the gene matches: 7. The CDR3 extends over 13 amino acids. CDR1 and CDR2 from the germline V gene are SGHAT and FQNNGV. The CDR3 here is CASSPLGGGTQYF. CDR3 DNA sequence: TGTGCCAGCAGCCCCCTAGGCGGGGGGACCCAGTACTTC.

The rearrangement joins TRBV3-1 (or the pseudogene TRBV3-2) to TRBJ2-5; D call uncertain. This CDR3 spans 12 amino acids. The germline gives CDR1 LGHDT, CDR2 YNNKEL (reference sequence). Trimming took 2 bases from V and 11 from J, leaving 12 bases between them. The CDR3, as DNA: TGTGCCAGCAGCCAATCGTACATCCTTCAGTACTTC. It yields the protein CASSQSYILQYF.

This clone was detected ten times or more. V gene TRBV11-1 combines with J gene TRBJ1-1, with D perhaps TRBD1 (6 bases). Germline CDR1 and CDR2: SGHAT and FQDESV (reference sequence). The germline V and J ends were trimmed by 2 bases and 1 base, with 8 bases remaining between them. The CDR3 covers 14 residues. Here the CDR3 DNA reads TGTGCCAGCAGCTTAAGGGGGAAGAACACTGAAGCTTTCTTT. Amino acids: CASSLRGKNTEAFF.